A selection of T cell receptor beta chains follows, all from one sample in a study of T cell responses to AZD1222 COVID-19 vaccine. TCRdb keeps only in-frame clones here, not all; method: immunoSEQ multiplex PCR. This sample has some 120,000 clones, with roughly 91% found just once. The sequenced sample was peripheral blood, obtained on day 0 of AZD1222 vaccination. All receptors derive from an adult in good health. Each CDR3 is given with its conserved first and last residue. The D gene is left open where the match is weak. Clone sizes are given selectively: once, few, many, or a class where the clone is expanded.

v_call,j_call,clone_size,d_call,cdr3_nt,cdr3_aa
TRBV5-1,TRBJ2-1,.,TRBD2,TGCGCCAGCAGCTCGATGGCTAGCGGGGGCCACAATGAGCAGTTCTTC,CASSSMASGGHNEQFF
TRBV2,TRBJ1-5,.,TRBD1,TGTGCCAGCACTGGGACAGGGACTGGTCAGCCCCAGCATTTT,CASTGTGTGQPQHF
TRBV10-3,TRBJ2-3,.,TRBD2,TGTGCCATCAGCAGACTAGCGGGGACCCCAGATACGCAGTATTTT,CAISRLAGTPDTQYF
TRBV4-3,TRBJ2-5,.,.,TGCGCCAGCAGCCAAGACTGGGGGGAGTTAGAGACCCAGTACTTC,CASSQDWGELETQYF
TRBV5-1,TRBJ2-1,.,TRBD1,TGCGCCAGCAGCCCCGGGACAGGGTACAATGAGCAGTTCTTC,CASSPGTGYNEQFF
TRBV6-5,TRBJ1-2,.,.,TGTGCCAGCAGTTACTCCGCAGGGTACTATGGCTACACCTTC,CASSYSAGYYGYTF
TRBV6-5,TRBJ2-7,.,TRBD2,TGTGCCAGCAGTACCAGGGAGGGAGCCTTGTACGAGCAGTACTTC,CASSTREGALYEQYF
TRBV9,TRBJ1-1,.,TRBD1,TGTGCCAGCAGCCCCAGAACAGGGGTCCCTGAAGCTTTCTTT,CASSPRTGVPEAFF
TRBV27,TRBJ1-4,.,.,TGTGCCAGCAGTTTCCGCTCGGCAGGGGATGAAAAACTGTTTTTT,CASSFRSAGDEKLFF
TRBV10-3,TRBJ2-2,.,.,TGTGCCATCAGTGACCGGGATACCACCGGGGAGCTGTTTTTT,CAISDRDTTGELFF
TRBV12-3/TRBV12-4,TRBJ2-7,.,.,TGTGCCAGCAGTCAACAGGGCTACGAGCAGTACTTC,CASSQQGYEQYF
TRBV6-2/TRBV6-3,TRBJ2-5,once,.,TGTGCCAGCAGTCCCCCTGGAGTTGAGACCCAGTACTTC,CASSPPGVETQYF
TRBV19,TRBJ2-2,.,.,TGTGCCAGTAGCAGATGGACCCCAAACACCGGGGAGCTGTTTTTT,CASSRWTPNTGELFF
TRBV5-1,TRBJ2-5,.,TRBD2,TGCGCCAGCAGCGCGGGTAGCGGGAGGGCCGTTGAGACCCAGTACTTC,CASSAGSGRAVETQYF
TRBV24-1,TRBJ1-5,.,.,TGTGCCACCAGTGATTCCGGACGGGTGACCAATCAGCCCCAGCATTTT,CATSDSGRVTNQPQHF
TRBV6-5,TRBJ1-1,.,.,TGTGCCAGCAGTTTGGGCACTATGAACACTGAAGCTTTCTTT,CASSLGTMNTEAFF
TRBV18,TRBJ2-7,.,.,TGTGCCAGCTCGTACGACTACGAGCAGTACTTC,CASSYDYEQYF
TRBV3-1/TRBV3-2,TRBJ2-1,.,TRBD1,TGTGCCAGCAGCCCTTGGGACAGGGGGCGGTACAATGAGCAGTTCTTC,CASSPWDRGRYNEQFF
TRBV19,TRBJ2-5,.,TRBD2,TGTGCCAGTAGTGTGCTGAGTAGCGGGAGGGCCGGTCGAGAGACCCAGTACTTC,CASSVLSSGRAGRETQYF
TRBV10-1,TRBJ2-2,.,TRBD1,TGCGCCAGCCGACAAAGGGGACAGGGGGCGAGTCGTGGCACCGGGGAGCTGTTTTTT,CASRQRGQGASRGTGELFF
TRBV11-2,TRBJ1-1,.,.,TGTGCCAGCAGCTTGGGGGTTTTCCTCACTGAAGCTTTCTTT,CASSLGVFLTEAFF
TRBV6-1,TRBJ1-1,.,.,TGTGCCAGCAGTGAAAGGGCAGGGGACGCTGAAGCTTTCTTT,CASSERAGDAEAFF
TRBV5-1,TRBJ2-3,.,.,TGCGCCAGCAGCTTGGTTGGATCTAGCACAGATACGCAGTATTTT,CASSLVGSSTDTQYF
TRBV19,TRBJ1-5,.,.,TGTGCCAGTACCTATGGGGGCAGATTTCAGCCCCAGCATTTT,CASTYGGRFQPQHF
TRBV7-2,TRBJ2-1,.,.,TGTGCCAGCAGCCCCGATGGCCTCTACAATGAGCAGTTCTTC,CASSPDGLYNEQFF
TRBV5-1,TRBJ1-4,.,.,TGCGCCAGCAGCTTGGAGTTAGGGATCGGGGGTAATGAAAAACTGTTTTTT,CASSLELGIGGNEKLFF
TRBV15,TRBJ1-2,.,TRBD1,TGTGCCACCAGCAGGCCCGGGACAGTCTATGGCTACACCTTC,CATSRPGTVYGYTF
TRBV5-6,TRBJ2-3,.,TRBD2,TGTGCCAGCAGCTTGGGGCTAGCGGGGGGGACAGATACGCAGTATTTT,CASSLGLAGGTDTQYF
TRBV5-4,TRBJ2-1,.,.,TGTGCCAGCAGTTCCTCGGCGGGTTCCTACAATGAGCAGTTCTTC,CASSSSAGSYNEQFF
TRBV3-1/TRBV3-2,TRBJ2-4,.,TRBD2,TGTGCCAGCAGCCACGACGGGACTAGACCTTCCAAAAACATTCAGTACTTC,CASSHDGTRPSKNIQYF
TRBV2,TRBJ1-2,.,.,TGTGCCAGCAGTTCAGGGTTAGTAGGTGGCTACACCTTC,CASSSGLVGGYTF
TRBV3-1/TRBV3-2,TRBJ2-3,.,TRBD2,TGTGCCAGCAGCCCTAGCGGGGGGGATACGCAGTATTTT,CASSPSGGDTQYF
TRBV7-9,TRBJ1-6,.,.,TGTGCCAGCGGCCGGGACGCAGCGTCACCCCTCCACTTT,CASGRDAASPLHF
TRBV5-8,TRBJ1-5,once,TRBD1,TGTGCCAGCTTAAGAGGGGGCGCTAGCAATCAGCCCCAGCATTTT,CASLRGGASNQPQHF
TRBV5-1,TRBJ2-7,.,TRBD2,TGCGCCAGCAGCTTCTTCTCAGGCGGGGGGCTATCCTACGAGCAGTACTTC,CASSFFSGGGLSYEQYF
TRBV6-6,TRBJ1-2,once,TRBD1,TGTGCCAGCAGTTACTCAGGACAGGACTATGGCTACACCTTC,CASSYSGQDYGYTF
TRBV4-2,TRBJ1-2,.,TRBD1,TGTGCCAGCAGCCCGCCGGGACAGGGGGCCTGGGGCTACACCTTC,CASSPPGQGAWGYTF
TRBV20-1,TRBJ1-1,.,.,TGCAGTGCCCCACACGAGGCAAAAGCTTTCTTT,CSAPHEAKAFF
TRBV11-2,TRBJ2-7,.,.,TGTGCCAGCAGCCCTACGCTTGGGCAGGGATACGAGCAGTACTTC,CASSPTLGQGYEQYF
TRBV7-2,TRBJ2-7,.,TRBD1,TGTGCCAGCAGCCCCCTGGGACAGGGGGGATACGAGCAGTACTTC,CASSPLGQGGYEQYF
TRBV27,TRBJ2-2,.,TRBD1,TGTGCCAGCAGCCGTAGACAGGGGTCAACCGGGGAGCTGTTTTTT,CASSRRQGSTGELFF
TRBV9,TRBJ2-3,.,.,TGTGCCAGCAGCCCTATAGGGGGGAGGAGCACAGATACGCAGTATTTT,CASSPIGGRSTDTQYF
TRBV5-1,TRBJ2-7,once,TRBD1,TGCGCCAGCAGCGCCCTCGGGGACAGAACCTACGAGCAGTACTTC,CASSALGDRTYEQYF
TRBV6-5,TRBJ2-1,.,.,TGTGCCAGCAGTTACTCGGGCGGGGTCTATGAGCAGTTCTTC,CASSYSGGVYEQFF
TRBV24-1,TRBJ2-1,.,.,TGTGCCACCAGTGATATCCTCGATGAGCAGTTCTTC,CATSDILDEQFF